This T cell receptor beta chain is from a study of blood T cell repertoires in COVID-19. Sequencing was performed with immunoSEQ multiplex PCR; in TCRdb, only in-frame clones are kept and a portion is missing. In the table there are around 200,000 clones, roughly 84% of which are singletons. CDR1 and CDR2 from the germline V gene are MNHEY and SMNVEV (reference sequence). CDR3 length equals 15 residues. Trimming at V came to 5 bases and at J to 6 bases, leaving 12 bases not matched to a gene. Source material: peripheral blood. The chain links TRBV27 to TRBJ1-2; 7 bases are shared with TRBD1. The TCR comes from an elderly woman with acute or convalescent COVID-19. CDR3 bases: TGTGCCAGCAGTGACGGGACAGTCATCCCGAATGGCTACACCTTC. This translates into CASSDGTVIPNGYTF.